These 19 T cell receptor beta chains were sequenced from one sample in a study of cytomegalovirus exposure and HLA in healthy donors. The primer mix had 60 Vbeta and 13 Jbeta primers. TCRdb's copy holds only in-frame clones and misses some; the assay was immunoSEQ multiplex PCR. This table has approximately 97,000 clones, 81% appearing once. Sequencing input: PBMCs. These receptors all stem from a man in his forties in good health and CMV-seropositive.

The chain is built from TRBV7-8 and TRBJ1-1; D is undetermined. This CDR3 contains 14 residues. V was shortened by 4 bases and J by 3 bases, with 12 bases between the two germline ends. Germline values: CDR1 SGHVS, CDR2 FQNEAQ. This CDR3 reads CASSSTSQYTEAFF. The CDR3 DNA sequence: TGTGCCAGCAGCTCCACGTCTCAGTACACTGAAGCTTTCTTT.

V is TRBV28 and J is TRBJ1-1; 7 nucleotides line up with TRBD1. Germline CDR1 is MDHEN and CDR2 is SYDVKM. CDR3 length: 14 amino acids. Trimming took 6 bases from V and 3 from J; bases not matched to a gene: 7. The CDR3 coding sequence is TGTGCCAGCAGAACGACAGGGTTGCACACTGAAGCTTTCTTT. This translates into CASRTTGLHTEAFF.

This chain uses TRBV15 with TRBJ1-3; possibly TRBD1 for D (5 bases). This CDR3 comprises 14 residues. CDR1 is LNHNV, CDR2 YYDKDF, per germline (reference sequence). DNA for the CDR3: TGTGCGTCTGGGGACTCACGCTCTGGAAACACCATATATTTT. Translation: CASGDSRSGNTIYF. Drawing the rest from reference TRBV15 and TRBJ1-3, the complete variable domain is DAMVIQNPRYQVTQFGKPVTLSCSQTLNHNVMYWYQQKSSQAPKLLFHYYDKDFNNEADTPDNFQSRRPNTSFCFLDIRSPGLGDTAMYLCASGDSRSGNTIYFGEGSWLTVV.

The gene calls are TRBV5-1 and TRBJ2-1; 10 bases line up with TRBD2. J was trimmed by 6 bases and V by 3 bases; bases with no gene match: 3. Per the germline V gene, CDR1 is SGHRS and CDR2 is YFSETQ. There are 14 residues in the CDR3. The chain's CDR3 is CASSWTSGGNEQFF. CDR3 nucleotides: TGCGCCAGCAGCTGGACTAGCGGTGGCAATGAGCAGTTCTTC. Using reference TRBV5-1 and TRBJ2-1 for the parts outside the CDR3, the full variable domain is KAGVTQTPRYLIKTRGQQVTLSCSPISGHRSVSWYQQTPGQGLQFLFEYFSETQRNKGNFPGRFSGRQFSNSRSEMNVSTLELGDSALYLCASSWTSGGNEQFFGPGTRLTVL.

J is TRBJ2-3 and V is TRBV29-1, with 12 bases aligning to TRBD2. This CDR3 has 15 residues. The V gene's germline CDR1 is SQVTM and CDR2 ANQGSEA. Unmatched junction bases numbered 6, after V lost 4 bases and J lost 4 bases. As DNA, the CDR3 is TGCAGCGTTGGAACTAGCGGGGGGCACTCAGATACGCAGTATTTT. Translating gives CSVGTSGGHSDTQYF.

CDR3 nucleotide sequence: TGTGCCAGCAGTTTAGCCATTTGGGTATACGGCTACACCTTC. Protein: CASSLAIWVYGYTF. The J gene is TRBJ1-2, the V gene TRBV6-5; D gene unclear. The germline V and J ends were trimmed by 4 bases and 8 bases, with 17 bases remaining between them. This CDR3 comprises 14 residues. The germline gives CDR1 MNHEY, CDR2 SVGAGI.

V and J are TRBV10-2 and TRBJ2-7; TRBD1 matches at 9 bases. Germline lookup yields CDR1 WSHSY and CDR2 SAAADI. V shed 6 bases and J 4 bases; nucleotides not matched to a gene: 10. The CDR3 consists of 15 residues. CDR3: CASSPPGQGRYEQYF. CDR3 DNA: TGCGCCAGCAGCCCCCCGGGACAGGGAAGGTACGAGCAGTACTTC.

The chain recombines TRBV18 with TRBJ2-1; the D gene is possibly TRBD2 (5 bases). The CDR3 is 15 amino acids. Trimming cost V 3 bases and J 7 bases, with 16 bases left between them. Germline V gene data show CDR1 as KGHSH and CDR2 as LQKENI. CDR3 region: CASSPRFGVRNEQFF. CDR3 DNA sequence: TGTGCCAGCTCACCCCGGTTCGGGGTTAGAAATGAGCAGTTCTTC.

A few counts support this clone. The rearrangement joins TRBV5-5 to TRBJ2-7, with TRBD1 identical over 9 bases. There are 15 residues in the CDR3. Germline CDR1 is SGHKS and CDR2 is YYEKEE (reference sequence). The J segment lost 4 bases and the V segment lost 5 bases, leaving 10 bases of the junction unmatched. The chain's CDR3 is CASRYGTGNNYEQYF. CDR3 nucleotide sequence: TGTGCCAGCAGATACGGGACAGGGAATAATTACGAGCAGTACTTC.

This clone was counted a single time. The rearrangement joins TRBV19 to TRBJ1-5; tentative D call: TRBD1 (6 bases). Looked up from germline, CDR1 is LNHDA and CDR2 is SQIVND (reference sequence). V shed 1 base and J shed 7 bases, with 8 bases lying between them. The CDR3 consists of 13 residues. The CDR3 nucleotides are TGTGCCAGTAGTATAGTAAGGGGGCAGCCCCAGCATTTT. It yields the protein CASSIVRGQPQHF. Filled out from reference TRBV19 and TRBJ1-5, the complete variable domain reads DGGITQSPKYLFRKEGQNVTLSCEQNLNHDAMYWYRQDPGQGLRLIYYSQIVNDFQKGDIAEGYSVSREKKESFPLTVTSAQKNPTAFYLCASSIVRGQPQHFGDGTRLSIL.

J is TRBJ1-1 and V is TRBV19; D gene uncertain. Per the germline V gene, CDR1 is LNHDA and CDR2 is SQIVND (reference sequence). The CDR3 length is 11 residues. The V end lost 6 bases, the J end lost 8 bases, and 10 bases lay between the germline ends. The CDR3 loop reads CASSLLREAFF. In DNA, the CDR3 is TGTGCCAGTAGCCTTCTTAGAGAAGCTTTCTTT.

The chain uses TRBV5-1 and TRBJ1-4; a weak D match, TRBD1 (6 bases). CDR1 SGHRS and CDR2 YFSETQ come from the germline V gene. V gave up 1 base and J gave up 8 bases, with 12 bases separating them. The CDR3 length is 14 residues. CDR3 nucleotides: TGCGCCAGCAGCTTGCAAGGGGGAAGGGAAAAACTGTTTTTT. It translates to CASSLQGGREKLFF.

This rearrangement joins TRBV30 to TRBJ2-2; TRBD2 matches 10 bases. J was trimmed by 0 bases and V by 3 bases; bases with no gene match: 1. The CDR3 contains 15 residues. Germline V lookup: CDR1 GTSNPN, CDR2 SVGIG (reference sequence). Here the CDR3 reads CAWRTSGANTGELFF. CDR3 coding DNA: TGTGCCTGGAGAACTAGCGGGGCGAACACCGGGGAGCTGTTTTTT.

The V and J genes are TRBV11-2 and TRBJ2-1; TRBD2 matches 11 bases. Germline CDR1 is SGHAT and CDR2 is FQNNGV. V lost 4 bases to trimming and J lost 13 bases; unmatched junction nucleotides: 12. The CDR3 is 15 amino acids. The CDR3 spells CASSSSQRLAGKQFF. In nucleotides, the CDR3 is TGTGCCAGCAGCTCCTCCCAGCGACTAGCGGGAAAACAGTTCTTC.

The gene calls are TRBV2 and TRBJ2-3; weak D call: TRBD2 (6 bases). There are 15 residues in the CDR3. CDR1 is SNHLY and CDR2 is FYNNEI in the germline V gene. V lost 6 bases to trimming and J lost 0 bases, with 13 bases between them. The CDR3 bases are TGTGCCAGCAGCGCCGAGGGACTTAGCACAGATACGCAGTATTTT. Translated: CASSAEGLSTDTQYF.

The chain couples TRBV10-3 to TRBJ2-7, with 7 nucleotides matching TRBD2. The junction had 4 bases not matched to a gene; V was cut back by 7 bases and J by 1 base. The CDR3 covers 13 residues. Germline V gives CDR1 ENHRY, CDR2 SYGVKD. DNA of the CDR3: TGTGCCATCAAGACTAGCACTTCCTACGAGCAGTACTTC. Residues: CAIKTSTSYEQYF.

The rearrangement links TRBV5-1 to TRBJ1-1; D is uncertain. The germline V gene has CDR1 SGHRS and CDR2 YFSETQ. V was clipped by 3 bases and J by 1 base, with 13 bases between them. The length of the CDR3 is 15 residues. The CDR3 nucleotides read TGCGCCAGCAGCTCACTCCAGGTTACGAACACTGAAGCTTTCTTT. This gives the protein CASSSLQVTNTEAFF.

This clone occurred once. V is TRBV6-1 and J is TRBJ2-5; D is perhaps TRBD2 (6 bases). The germline V gene has CDR1 MNHNS and CDR2 SASEGT. Trimming shortened V by 8 bases and J by 5 bases, and 18 bases separated the two germline ends. The CDR3 extends over 14 amino acids. In nucleotides, the CDR3 is TGTGCCAGCGTGGTCCGGCCGGGGGACGAGACCCAGTACTTC. Translating it yields CASVVRPGDETQYF.

The V gene is TRBV11-2, the J gene TRBJ2-2, with TRBD1 matching over 8 bases. Germline V gives CDR1 SGHAT, CDR2 FQNNGV. V was clipped by 2 bases and J by 4 bases; unmatched bases: 6. The CDR3 sequence is 16 residues long. The CDR3: CASSLRTGKSTGELFF. In DNA, the CDR3 is TGTGCCAGCAGCTTACGGACAGGGAAGAGCACCGGGGAGCTGTTTTTT.